Below are 24 T cell receptor beta chains sequenced from a single sample in a study of vaccination and CD4 T cells after COVID-19. The Oncomine TCR Beta short-read assay sequenced DNA from cultured CD4+ T cells. TCRdb reprocessed the PCR reads via MiXCR and lists one record per CDR3 protein. The table includes 10,000 to 12,000 distinct CDR3 sequences, 31% detected once. Antigens for these TCRs are unknown. Described treatment: approximately 11-day PBMC culture with coronavirus spike peptide pools or control peptides (ViraFEST assay). Sequencing input: CD4+ T cells from blood, cultured in vitro. These receptors all stem from a human donor who had recovered from COVID-19.

The chain has TRBV27 and TRBJ2-1; D unresolved. Germline-derived CDR1 and CDR2 are MNHEY and SMNVEV (reference sequence). Trimming stripped 2 bases from V and 7 bases from J, with 12 bases between. The CDR3 extends over 14 amino acids. The CDR3 protein is CASSLGVYYNEQFF. DNA for the CDR3: TGTGCCAGCAGTTTAGGAGTTTACTATAATGAGCAGTTCTTC.

The rearrangement uses TRBV7-9 and TRBJ2-1; TRBD1 matches at 9 bases. CDR1 is SEHNR, CDR2 FQNEAQ, per germline (reference sequence). The CDR3 sequence is 15 residues long. The J segment lost 8 bases and the V segment lost 3 bases, leaving 8 bases of the junction unmatched. CDR3 nucleotides: TGTGCCAGCAGCTTTACCGGGACAGGGTGGGATGAGCAGTTCTTC. Encoded protein: CASSFTGTGWDEQFF.

This chain joins TRBV5-1 and TRBJ1-1; D not certain. The CDR3 extends over 15 amino acids. Germline V lookup: CDR1 SGHRS, CDR2 YFSETQ. V dropped 0 bases and J dropped 8 bases, with 17 bases sitting between them. The chain's CDR3 is CASSLVPRGEEEAFF. CDR3 sequence (DNA): TGCGCCAGCAGCTTGGTACCCCGTGGGGAGGAGGAAGCTTTCTTT.

This clonotype was seen more than once but under ten times. V usage is TRBV19 and J usage is TRBJ1-2; maybe TRBD1 (6 bases). Germline V gene lookup returns CDR1 LNHDA and CDR2 SQIVND (reference sequence). The CDR3 covers 14 residues. Trimming left V 9 bases short and J 3 bases short, with 17 bases between. CDR3 region: CASSGVGSDYGYTF. The CDR3 DNA reads as TGTGCCAGCTCAGGGGTTGGGTCCGACTATGGCTACACCTTC.

This clonotype was picked up a small number of times. The J gene is TRBJ1-2, the V gene TRBV5-1; a weak D match, TRBD1 (6 bases). Per the germline V gene, CDR1 is SGHRS and CDR2 is YFSETQ. The ends were cut back, 0 bases at V and 6 bases at J, with 18 bases in the middle. CDR3 size: 16 residues. The CDR3 nucleotides read TGCGCCAGCAGCTTGGGGGGGCCAGTCGCGGCCAATGGCTACACCTTC. This sequence encodes CASSLGGPVAANGYTF. The full variable domain, its missing parts supplied by reference TRBV5-1 and TRBJ1-2, is KAGVTQTPRYLIKTRGQQVTLSCSPISGHRSVSWYQQTPGQGLQFLFEYFSETQRNKGNFPGRFSGRQFSNSRSEMNVSTLELGDSALYLCASSLGGPVAANGYTFGSGTRLTVV.

This clonotype was detected a few times. The rearrangement joins TRBV7-3 to TRBJ1-2, with TRBD1 identical over 9 bases. The CDR3 is 14 amino acids. Germline V CDR1 and CDR2: SGHTA, FQGTGA. After removal of 5 bases from V and 7 bases from J, the junction contained 8 bases not matched to a gene. The CDR3 here is CASSPSDRGSGYTF. CDR3 nucleotide sequence: TGTGCCAGCAGCCCCTCAGACAGGGGGTCTGGCTACACCTTC.

In its sample, this clonotype was seen once. CDR3 sequence: CASSAQPGQGHGYTF. CDR3 DNA: TGTGCCAGCAGCGCACAACCGGGACAGGGGCATGGCTACACCTTC. The chain employs TRBV9 and TRBJ1-2; 10 nucleotides line up with TRBD1. Germline CDR1 and CDR2: SGDLS and YYNGEE. The CDR3 consists of 15 residues. V gave up 3 bases and J gave up 6 bases; unmatched junction bases: 8.

The CDR3 spells CASSLAGSTDTQYF. CDR3 coding DNA: TGCGCCAGCAGCTTGGCAGGGAGCACAGATACGCAGTATTTT. This chain joins TRBV5-1 and TRBJ2-3, with D maybe TRBD1 (5 bases). The CDR3 length is 14 residues. V shed 0 bases and J shed 0 bases, with 5 bases lying between them. Germline V lookup: CDR1 SGHRS, CDR2 YFSETQ.

This clonotype was detected a few times. The chain joins TRBV18 to TRBJ1-1; 7 nucleotides match TRBD1. The V gene's germline CDR1 is KGHSH and CDR2 LQKENI. V lost 4 bases to trimming and J lost 5 bases; unmatched junction nucleotides: 4. The CDR3 spans 13 residues. The CDR3 DNA is TGTGCCAGCTCACAGGGGGCTGAAACTGAAGCTTTCTTT. Translation: CASSQGAETEAFF.

CDR3 protein: CASLRGSSYNEQFF. In DNA, the CDR3 is TGTGCCTCACTTCGGGGGAGCTCCTACAATGAGCAGTTCTTC. This sequence joins TRBV7-2 and TRBJ2-1; a possible D gene is TRBD2 (6 bases). Trimming removed 11 bases at V and 0 bases at J, with 14 bases between. The CDR3 covers 14 residues. Germline CDR1 reads SGHTA; CDR2 reads FQGNSA.

This clonotype turned up a few times. The CDR3 spells CSASPTGADQPQHF. In nucleotides, the CDR3 is TGCAGTGCTAGTCCGACAGGGGCGGATCAGCCCCAGCATTTT. The V gene is TRBV20-1, the J gene TRBJ1-5, with TRBD1 identical over 8 bases. The CDR3 length is 14 residues. V lost 3 bases to trimming and J lost 5 bases; unmatched junction nucleotides: 6. The germline gives CDR1 DFQATT, CDR2 SNEGSKA (reference sequence).

This clonotype has only a few counts. The rearrangement joins TRBV28 to TRBJ2-2; 8 nucleotides agree with TRBD2. Germline loops: CDR1 MDHEN, CDR2 SYDVKM. Trimming took 6 bases from V and 7 from J; bases not matched to a gene: 7. There are 14 residues in the CDR3. The CDR3 spells CASSPGLGVGELFF. CDR3 bases: TGTGCCAGCAGCCCGGGACTAGGAGTCGGGGAGCTGTTTTTT.

The chain carries TRBV5-1 and TRBJ1-2; 7 bases map to TRBD1. The CDR3 loop spans 15 amino acids. V lost 4 bases and J lost 2; bases outside the gene matches: 8. Germline CDR1 and CDR2: SGHRS and YFSETQ. This chain's CDR3 is CASSGGPGGNYGYTF. In DNA form, the CDR3 reads TGCGCCAGCAGCGGAGGTCCAGGGGGAAACTATGGCTACACCTTC.

This clonotype appeared a few times. The V call is TRBV7-9, the J call TRBJ2-1, with TRBD1 matching over 7 bases. Germline CDR1 reads SEHNR; CDR2 reads FQNEAQ (reference sequence). J was trimmed by 6 bases and V by 5 bases; bases with no gene match: 10. The CDR3 consists of 15 residues. The CDR3 loop is CASSPDRPTGNEQFF. The CDR3 DNA is TGTGCCAGCAGCCCGGACAGGCCCACTGGCAATGAGCAGTTCTTC. The full variable domain, in which reference TRBV7-9 and TRBJ2-1 provide the parts outside the CDR3, is DTGVSQNPRHKITKRGQNVTFRCDPISEHNRLYWYRQTLGQGPEFLTYFQNEAQLEKSRLLSDRFSAERPKGSFSTLEIQRTEQGDSAMYLCASSPDRPTGNEQFFGPGTRLTVL.

The chain is built from TRBV5-1 and TRBJ2-1; no firm D call. This CDR3 has 13 amino acids. Germline CDR1 reads SGHRS; CDR2 reads YFSETQ. Trimming stripped 4 bases from V and 6 bases from J, with 11 bases between. This CDR3 reads CASSAEPSNEQFF. In nucleotides, the CDR3 is TGCGCCAGCAGCGCGGAGCCTAGCAATGAGCAGTTCTTC.

The table lists this clonotype with a few counts. The genes are TRBV28 and TRBJ2-7; D tentatively reads TRBD1 or TRBD2 (5 bases each). Germline V gives CDR1 MDHEN, CDR2 SYDVKM. Trimming shortened V by 6 bases and J by 2 bases, and 14 bases separated the two germline ends. The CDR3 is 14 amino acids. This chain's CDR3 is CASRSSTGPYEQYF. The CDR3 coding sequence is TGTGCCAGCAGATCGTCGACGGGGCCCTACGAGCAGTACTTC.

The gene calls are TRBV7-8 and TRBJ2-7; tentative D call: TRBD1 (5 bases). Per germline, CDR1 SGHVS and CDR2 FQNEAQ. Trimming cost V 4 bases and J 6 bases, with 10 bases left between them. There are 12 residues in the CDR3. The CDR3 DNA reads TGTGCCAGCAGCTCCAGGGTAGGCGAGCAGTACTTC. Amino acid sequence: CASSSRVGEQYF.

The chain employs TRBV4-3 and TRBJ1-2; tentative D call: TRBD1 (6 bases). V lost 0 bases to trimming and J lost 3 bases, with 11 bases between them. This CDR3 region has 15 residues. CDR1 is LGHNA and CDR2 is YSLEER in the germline V gene. The CDR3 DNA reads TGCGCCAGCAGCCAAGAGGAGGGGGGTCACTATGGCTACACCTTC. Translation gives CASSQEEGGHYGYTF.

This rearrangement joins TRBV11-3 to TRBJ2-7; D gene unclear. The V and J ends lost 3 bases and 3 bases respectively, with 9 bases between them. From germline, CDR1 is SGHNT and CDR2 YENEEA. CDR3 size: 13 residues. CDR3 DNA: TGTGCCAGCAGCTTGCGAGAAAACTACGAGCAGTACTTC. Amino acid sequence: CASSLRENYEQYF.

This clonotype was counted only a few times. The chain carries TRBV6-2 or TRBV6-3 and TRBJ2-5; the D gene could be TRBD1 or TRBD2 (5 bases each). Germline CDR1 reads MNHEY; CDR2 reads SVGEGT. Trimming cost V 8 bases and J 3 bases, with 7 bases left between them. This CDR3 region has 11 residues. CDR3 residues: CASGTEETQYF. The DNA of the CDR3 is TGTGCCAGCGGGACGGAAGAGACCCAGTACTTC.

The gene calls are TRBV7-2 and TRBJ1-1, with unresolved D. CDR1 SGHTA and CDR2 FQGNSA come from the germline V gene. V was clipped by 0 bases and J by 0 bases, with 11 bases between them. This CDR3 comprises 16 residues. CDR3 sequence (DNA): TGTGCCAGCAGCTTAGCCATGAGGAGTATGAACACTGAAGCTTTCTTT. This codes for CASSLAMRSMNTEAFF.

V and J are TRBV11-1 and TRBJ2-7, with TRBD1 identical over 9 bases. This CDR3 comprises 15 residues. Germline CDR1 is SGHAT and CDR2 is FQDESV (reference sequence). The J segment lost 6 bases and the V segment lost 0 bases, leaving 6 bases of the junction unmatched. The CDR3 DNA is TGTGCCAGCAGCTTAGCAGGGGGACAGGGTTCCGAGCAGTACTTC. As protein: CASSLAGGQGSEQYF.

This chain joins TRBV11-2 and TRBJ2-5; the D call may be TRBD1 or TRBD2 (5 bases each). Trimming removed 5 bases at V and 5 bases at J, with 12 bases between. Germline V CDR1 and CDR2: SGHAT, FQNNGV. This CDR3 comprises 13 residues. The CDR3 sequence: CASSPGAGETQYF. The CDR3 DNA follows: TGTGCCAGCAGCCCCGGGGCTGGGGAGACCCAGTACTTC.

This clonotype was counted once. The rearrangement uses TRBV2 and TRBJ2-7; 9 bases map to TRBD1. The CDR3 contains 17 residues. Trimming took 2 bases from V and 5 from J; bases not matched to a gene: 13. CDR1 and CDR2 from the germline V gene are SNHLY and FYNNEI. The CDR3 DNA reads as TGTGCCAGCAGTGAAAGGCTGTGGGGACAGGGCGGGGACGAGCAGTACTTC. This sequence encodes CASSERLWGQGGDEQYF.